The 19 T cell receptor beta chains below were found in one sample sequenced in a study of T-cell reconstitution after alpha-beta-depleted transplantation in children. Unique molecular identifiers were incorporated into the prepared TCRbeta library. TCRdb used MiXCR to reprocess the PCR reads, holding one entry per CDR3 protein. Found here are 440,000 or so distinct CDR3 sequences, around 46% of them singletons; the top ten hold 27%. Sequenced material: PBMCs, taken before TCRalphabeta/CD19-depleted stem cell transplant. Receptors originate from a girl under 10 years old with aplastic anemia, due to receive a stem cell transplant.

This clonotype was seen a few times. The chain employs TRBV14 and TRBJ1-6; D is possibly TRBD1 (5 bases). Germline V gene sequence: CDR1 SGHDN, CDR2 FVKESK. The CDR3 is 14 amino acids. V lost 2 bases to trimming and J lost 10 bases, with 12 bases between them. CDR3 nucleotide sequence: TGTGCCAGCAGCCAAAATCAGGGTAGATCACCCCTCCACTTT. Translated, it gives CASSQNQGRSPLHF.

The V and J genes are TRBV20-1 and TRBJ2-3; D is possibly TRBD2 (6 bases). V dropped 2 bases and J dropped 3 bases, with 18 bases sitting between them. CDR3 length: 16 amino acids. The germline CDR1 and CDR2 sequences are DFQATT and SNEGSKA (reference sequence). This chain's CDR3 is CSARKGVAGRTDTQYF. CDR3 DNA: TGCAGTGCTAGAAAAGGGGTTGCGGGGAGAACAGATACGCAGTATTTT.

This clonotype was observed at least ten times. The V and J genes are TRBV20-1 and TRBJ2-5; 15 nucleotides line up with TRBD2. Germline V CDR1 and CDR2: DFQATT, SNEGSKA (reference sequence). V shed 8 bases and J 4 bases; nucleotides not matched to a gene: 11. CDR3 length: 16 amino acids. CDR3 sequence reads: CSTQGLAGGGGETQYF. Written as DNA, the CDR3 is TGCAGTACCCAGGGACTAGCGGGAGGAGGAGGAGAGACCCAGTACTTC.

The rearrangement links TRBV6-2 or TRBV6-3 to TRBJ2-7; D may match TRBD1 or TRBD2 (5 bases each). The CDR3 spans 15 residues. The germline gives CDR1 MNHEY, CDR2 SVGEGT. V lost 6 bases and J 2 bases, leaving 17 bases between the germline ends. This CDR3 is CASSQSGTETYEQYF. CDR3 nucleotide sequence: TGTGCCAGCAGCCAATCCGGGACGGAAACCTACGAGCAGTACTTC.

This clonotype is a singleton in its sample. The V gene is TRBV5-1, the J gene TRBJ2-1; D gene uncertain. Deletions cut 0 bases from V and 0 bases from J, with 4 bases between. This CDR3 is 14 amino acids long. CDR1 is SGHRS and CDR2 is YFSETQ in the germline V gene. CDR3: CASSLDVSYNEQFF. As DNA, the CDR3 is TGCGCCAGCAGCTTGGACGTCTCCTACAATGAGCAGTTCTTC.

The CDR3 here is CASSAGLGYGYTF. The CDR3 region has the DNA TGTGCCAGTAGTGCCGGCCTGGGGTATGGCTACACCTTC. This chain connects TRBV19 to TRBJ1-2; D gene unclear. Germline V gene lookup returns CDR1 LNHDA and CDR2 SQIVND (reference sequence). Trimming stripped 5 bases from V and 5 bases from J, with 12 bases between. The CDR3 consists of 13 residues.

This clonotype was seen many times. The chain links TRBV5-4 to TRBJ1-2, with D perhaps matching TRBD1 (5 bases). From germline, CDR1 is SGHNT and CDR2 YYREEE (reference sequence). V was clipped by 3 bases and J by 2 bases, with 8 bases between them. This CDR3 has 13 amino acids. This CDR3 is CASSSGTNYGYTF. The CDR3, as DNA: TGTGCCAGCAGCTCGGGGACCAACTATGGCTACACCTTC. Full variable domain (rest looked up from reference TRBV5-4 and TRBJ1-2): ETGVTQSPTHLIKTRGQQVTLRCSSQSGHNTVSWYQQALGQGPQFIFQYYREEENGRGNFPPRFSGLQFPNYSSELNVNALELDDSALYLCASSSGTNYGYTFGSGTRLTVV.

This sequence joins TRBV7-2 and TRBJ2-5; 7 bases agree with TRBD1. CDR3 length: 14 amino acids. Germline CDR1 SGHTA, CDR2 FQGNSA. J gave up 4 bases and V 1 base, and 3 bases lay outside the gene matches. The CDR3 DNA reads TGTGCCAGCAGCTTAGTGGGACAGCTAGAGACCCAGTACTTC. It yields the protein CASSLVGQLETQYF.

Concerning this clonotype: With a much larger clone just one base away, this may be a read error. The rearrangement joins TRBV20-1 to TRBJ2-7, with 8 bases fitting TRBD2. CDR3 length: 18 residues. From germline, CDR1 is DFQATT and CDR2 SNEGSKA (reference sequence). The V segment lost 5 bases and the J segment 3 bases; nucleotides outside the gene matches: 21. CDR3 in amino acids: CSAWGRVAGWPPLYEQYF. In nucleotides, the CDR3 is TGCAGTGCTTGGGGACGGGTAGCGGGATGGCCCCCTCTCTACGAGCAGTACTTC.

The CDR3 spells CASSLERAANTEAFF. CDR3 in DNA: TGCGCCAGCAGCTTGGAACGGGCGGCGAACACTGAAGCTTTCTTT. This chain joins TRBV5-1 and TRBJ1-1; unclear D gene. CDR1 is SGHRS, CDR2 YFSETQ, per germline. The CDR3 has 15 amino acids. V lost 0 bases to trimming and J lost 1 base, with 10 bases between them.

The V gene is TRBV4-1, the J gene TRBJ2-5; the match to TRBD2 covers 8 bases. CDR1 is MGHRA, CDR2 YSYEKL, per germline. J was trimmed by 4 bases and V by 0 bases; bases with no gene match: 7. The CDR3 runs to 16 residues. The CDR3 is CASSQDRAGGRETQYF. Here the CDR3 DNA reads TGCGCCAGCAGCCAAGATAGGGCGGGGGGCAGAGAGACCCAGTACTTC.

V is TRBV20-1 and J is TRBJ2-3; D not resolved. Trimming left V 5 bases short and J 4 bases short, with 13 bases between. Germline CDR1 DFQATT, CDR2 SNEGSKA (reference sequence). CDR3 length: 13 amino acids. The CDR3 sequence is CSASTTSPDTQYF. In DNA form, the CDR3 reads TGCAGTGCTTCAACGACCAGTCCAGATACGCAGTATTTT.

The rearrangement links TRBV28 to TRBJ2-7; possibly TRBD2 for D (6 bases). V dropped 2 bases and J dropped 5 bases, with 22 bases sitting between them. Per germline, CDR1 MDHEN and CDR2 SYDVKM. This CDR3 spans 17 amino acids. CDR3 nucleotide sequence: TGTGCCAGCAGTTTAAGGGAGTTGAGACTAGTCTTCCACGAGCAGTACTTC. Protein sequence: CASSLRELRLVFHEQYF.

The rearrangement uses TRBV7-2 and TRBJ2-1; possibly TRBD1 for D (6 bases). The CDR3 has 16 residues. Germline-derived CDR1 and CDR2 are SGHTA and FQGNSA. Trimming cost V 5 bases and J 2 bases, with 16 bases left between them. The CDR3 bases are TGTGCCAGCAGCCGCGAACTTACAGGGACCTACAATGAGCAGTTCTTC. Its protein product is CASSRELTGTYNEQFF. Full variable domain (remainder filled in from reference TRBV7-2 and TRBJ2-1): GAGVSQSPSNKVTEKGKDVELRCDPISGHTALYWYRQSLGQGLEFLIYFQGNSAPDKSGLPSDRFSAERTGGSVSTLTIQRTQQEDSAVYLCASSRELTGTYNEQFFGPGTRLTVL.

The J gene is TRBJ2-5, the V gene TRBV20-1; D is unresolved. The CDR3 covers 13 residues. V lost 3 bases to trimming and J lost 5 bases, with 13 bases between them. Germline assignment: CDR1 DFQATT and CDR2 SNEGSKA (reference sequence). In DNA form, the CDR3 reads TGCAGTGCTAGGTCGGCCCCTTCGGAGACCCAGTACTTC. Translating it yields CSARSAPSETQYF.

The V gene is TRBV5-1, the J gene TRBJ1-4; D remains unclear. V lost 2 bases to trimming and J lost 7 bases, with 15 bases between them. The CDR3 spans 15 residues. Germline V gives CDR1 SGHRS, CDR2 YFSETQ. The CDR3 is CASSFRGPRGEKLFF. The CDR3 bases are TGCGCCAGCAGCTTTCGCGGACCGCGGGGTGAAAAACTGTTTTTT.

This clonotype came up many times. The chain combines TRBV29-1 with TRBJ2-3, with D unclear. Germline CDR1 is SQVTM and CDR2 is ANQGSEA. The CDR3 length is 12 residues. V was clipped by 7 bases and J by 7 bases, with 15 bases between them. The CDR3 spells CSGDVGGNTQYF. CDR3 nucleotide sequence: TGCAGCGGTGACGTCGGCGGTAATACGCAGTATTTT.

In its sample, this clonotype was seen many times. The chain is built from TRBV5-1 and TRBJ2-1; D unresolved. This CDR3 spans 16 amino acids. CDR1 and CDR2 (germline): SGHRS, YFSETQ. V was clipped by 4 bases and J by 3 bases, with 17 bases between them. CDR3 sequence: CASSVLQRYYYNEQFF. The CDR3 DNA reads TGCGCCAGCAGCGTGCTCCAACGGTACTACTACAATGAGCAGTTCTTC.

The chain combines TRBV6-2 or TRBV6-3 with TRBJ2-1; weak D call: TRBD2 (5 bases). Germline-derived CDR1 and CDR2 are MNHEY and SVGEGT. This CDR3 is built from 13 residues. Trimming cost V 2 bases and J 7 bases, with 9 bases left between them. CDR3 coding DNA: TGTGCCAGCAGTTACGAGGGTTCTAATGAGCAGTTCTTC. Translation: CASSYEGSNEQFF.